This T cell receptor beta chain originates from a study of T cells in localized non-small cell lung cancer. A note on this clone: Its antigen is still unknown.

Notes on the study in general: The greatest T cell clonality was found in uninvolved adjacent lung (higher than in tumor). Paired adjacent lung recovered a median around 60 of the top 100 tumor clones. Longer overall survival was associated with a higher density of T cells in the blood.

Repertoires were generated with immunoSEQ multiplex PCR, while TCRdb's copy carries only in-frame clones and drops some. The sample shows 15,000 to 20,000 clones, about 88% of them seen only once. CDR1 LNHNV and CDR2 YYDKDF come from the germline V gene (reference sequence). CDR3 size: 17 residues. Trimming took off 1 base at V and 2 bases at J, with 17 bases between the two ends. The sequence came from a man aged 35 to 70 with stage I lung adenocarcinoma. The specimen was peripheral blood, collected before any cancer treatment. V and J are TRBV15 and TRBJ2-5, with D perhaps matching TRBD1 (5 bases). Here the CDR3 reads CATSRGTFFSPQETQYF. In DNA, the CDR3 is TGTGCCACCAGCAGAGGGACATTCTTTTCCCCGCAAGAGACCCAGTACTTC.